A single sample gave rise to the 10 T cell receptor beta chains below, sequenced in a study of OX40 agonist ivuxolimab in advanced cancers. Sequencing was performed with immunoSEQ multiplex PCR; in TCRdb, only in-frame clones are kept and a portion is missing. The repertoire holds about 68,000 clones, with approximately 81% as singletons. Sequenced material: CD4+ or CD8+ T cells sorted from blood, taken in a trial of the OX40 agonist ivuxolimab. The receptors originated from an adult with an advanced solid tumor such as melanoma, head and neck, liver or kidney cancer.

This clone is a singleton in its sample. The chain couples TRBV4-3 to TRBJ2-5; D unclear. Germline V gene lookup returns CDR1 LGHNA and CDR2 YSLEER. This CDR3 has 15 residues. Trimming left V 0 bases short and J 5 bases short, with 13 bases between. CDR3 sequence reads: CASSQEKRRGETQYF. The DNA for the CDR3 is TGCGCCAGCAGCCAAGAAAAAAGGCGAGGTGAGACCCAGTACTTC.

The chain is built from TRBV19 and TRBJ1-3, with D unclear. The CDR3 has 15 residues. Between the trimmed V and J ends, which lost 3 bases and 0 bases, there was a span of 9 bases. The V gene's germline CDR1 is LNHDA and CDR2 SQIVND (reference sequence). CDR3 sequence reads: CASSINRSSGNTIYF. The CDR3 DNA follows: TGTGCCAGTAGTATCAACCGTAGCTCTGGAAACACCATATATTTT. The full variable domain, completed using reference TRBV19 and TRBJ1-3, is DGGITQSPKYLFRKEGQNVTLSCEQNLNHDAMYWYRQDPGQGLRLIYYSQIVNDFQKGDIAEGYSVSREKKESFPLTVTSAQKNPTAFYLCASSINRSSGNTIYFGEGSWLTVV.

About this clone: An end of the junction does not agree with germline; a read error may underlie this. The chain couples TRBV7-7 to TRBJ2-5, with 10 bases lining up with TRBD1. The V gene's germline CDR1 is SSHAT and CDR2 FNYEAQ (reference sequence). This CDR3 contains 15 residues. CDR3 sequence reads: CASSPDRGPQETQYF. In DNA, the CDR3 is TGTGCTAGCAGCCCAGACAGGGGGCCTCAAGAGACCCAGTACTTC.

This chain joins TRBV2 and TRBJ1-1, with a weak D call TRBD1 (6 bases). The CDR3 runs 12 residues. V was shortened by 4 bases and J by 11 bases, with 14 bases between the two germline ends. The germline gives CDR1 SNHLY, CDR2 FYNNEI. The CDR3 DNA is TGTGCCAGCAGTGGGGAGGGACAAAGGGCTTTCTTT. Amino acid sequence: CASSGEGQRAFF. The full variable domain, in which reference TRBV2 and TRBJ1-1 provide the parts outside the CDR3, is EPEVTQTPSHQVTQMGQEVILRCVPISNHLYFYWYRQILGQKVEFLVSFYNNEISEKSEIFDDQFSVERPDGSNFTLKIRSTKLEDSAMYFCASSGEGQRAFFGQGTRLTVV.

This clone was observed a few times. The chain employs TRBV10-3 and TRBJ1-5; D is uncertain. The V end was cut by 3 bases, the J end by 4 bases, with 10 bases between. Germline values: CDR1 ENHRY, CDR2 SYGVKD. This CDR3 has 14 amino acids. CDR3 loop: CAISDTQRNQPQHF. The CDR3 DNA is TGTGCCATCAGTGATACTCAGCGAAATCAGCCCCAGCATTTT.

The gene calls are TRBV6-1 and TRBJ1-2; no clear D gene. CDR1 is MNHNS, CDR2 SASEGT, per germline. Trimming shortened V by 3 bases and J by 0 bases, and 2 bases separated the two germline ends. This CDR3 region has 12 residues. The chain's CDR3 is CASSDPNYGYTF. CDR3 sequence (DNA): TGTGCCAGCAGTGACCCTAACTATGGCTACACCTTC.

This rearrangement joins TRBV5-1 to TRBJ1-5; 7 positions match TRBD1. This CDR3 region has 15 residues. Germline CDR1 reads SGHRS; CDR2 reads YFSETQ. With V trimmed by 0 bases and J by 6 bases, 6 bases remained unmatched. CDR3 DNA sequence: TGCGCCAGCAGCTTGGATGGACAGGATGGTCAGCCCCAGCATTTT. Protein sequence: CASSLDGQDGQPQHF.

This clone occurred a few times. CDR3 protein: CASHQPGRNTEAFF. CDR3 nucleotides: TGTGCCAGCCACCAGCCGGGCAGGAACACTGAAGCTTTCTTT. The chain carries TRBV11-2 and TRBJ1-1; D gene unclear. Germline V CDR1 and CDR2: SGHAT, FQNNGV. V dropped 8 bases and J dropped 1 base, with 14 bases sitting between them. This CDR3 region has 14 residues.

This chain links TRBV7-2 with TRBJ1-3; D remains unclear. In germline, CDR1 is SGHTA, CDR2 FQGNSA. Trimming took off 5 bases at V and 8 bases at J, with 16 bases between the two ends. This CDR3 comprises 14 residues. CDR3 DNA sequence: TGTGCCAGCAGCCTCCAAGGCGCTGGGGACACCATATATTTT. This sequence encodes CASSLQGAGDTIYF.

The gene calls are TRBV29-1 and TRBJ1-1; TRBD1 is a possible D gene (5 bases). Per the germline V gene, CDR1 is SQVTM and CDR2 is ANQGSEA. Deletions cut 7 bases from V and 8 bases from J, with 20 bases between. The CDR3 has 13 amino acids. CDR3 DNA sequence: TGCAGCGGTTCCAGGGAGCCTTCTAGCGAAGCTTTCTTT. Translating it yields CSGSREPSSEAFF.